This TCR beta chain came from a study of glioma-infiltrating T cells. TCR alpha and beta CDR3 regions were amplified from RNA using iRepertoire nested multiplex PCR. For one-step reverse transcription and amplification, 100-400 ng of tissue mRNA or PBMC total RNA was used. From the multiplex PCR reads, TCRdb called clonotypes with MiXCR, one entry per CDR3 protein. The sample includes about 93,000 distinct CDR3 sequences, approximately 40% of them seen just once. CDR3 length equals 16 residues. Per germline, CDR1 SGHRS and CDR2 YFSETQ. The V and J ends lost 2 bases and 0 bases respectively, with 13 bases between them. This clonotype was observed at least ten times. What it recognizes is unknown. Findings and limits, study-wide: Tissue and blood shared very few CDR3 sequences. Non-neoplastic patients had below-expected tissue-blood divergence, while all gliomas exceeded expectation.

V gene TRBV5-1 combines with J gene TRBJ2-3; tentative D call: TRBD2 (5 bases). This TCR came from a human donor with low-grade glioma or glioblastoma, undergoing nonglioma brain surgery, or in good health (not recorded which). The sequenced sample was glioma tissue, nonneoplastic brain tissue, or PBMCs (not recorded which). This chain's CDR3 is CASSLNSVTSTDTQYF. Here the CDR3 DNA reads TGCGCCAGCAGCTTAAATAGCGTAACTAGCACAGATACGCAGTATTTT.